The 10 T cell receptor beta chains in this list originate from one sample, sequenced in a study of T cell clones after liver transplantation. Assay used: immunoSEQ multiplex PCR; TCRdb lists only in-frame clones, some missing. The sample has tens of thousands of clones, 70% to 85% seen once. The starting material was CD4+ T cells from blood, obtained approximately 3.5 years after liver transplant. The receptors come from a human patient who received a liver transplant. Some T cells may possibly be graft donor cells.

The chain joins TRBV5-1 to TRBJ2-1; D may be TRBD2 (5 bases). The CDR3 contains 16 residues. Germline V lookup: CDR1 SGHRS, CDR2 YFSETQ. V gave up 0 bases and J gave up 3 bases, with 13 bases separating them. This CDR3 reads CASSLAWTGNYNEQFF. CDR3 DNA sequence: TGCGCCAGCAGCTTGGCGTGGACTGGAAACTACAATGAGCAGTTCTTC.

The chain employs TRBV11-3 and TRBJ2-2; no definite D call. Trimming shortened V by 7 bases and J by 0 bases, and 9 bases separated the two germline ends. CDR1 and CDR2 (germline): SGHNT, YENEEA. CDR3 size: 14 residues. The CDR3 protein is CASKPGPNTGELFF. The CDR3 DNA is TGTGCCAGCAAGCCGGGTCCGAACACCGGGGAGCTGTTTTTT.

The rearrangement uses TRBV4-1 and TRBJ2-6; tentatively, D is TRBD1 or TRBD2 (5 bases each). The length of the CDR3 is 16 residues. V was shortened by 5 bases and J by 0 bases, with 11 bases between the two germline ends. The germline CDR1 and CDR2 sequences are MGHRA and YSYEKL. CDR3 nucleotides: TGCGCCAGCAGCAGGGACGGTACCTCTGGGGCCAACGTCCTGACTTTC. Protein product: CASSRDGTSGANVLTF.

This chain uses TRBV28 with TRBJ2-4, with D perhaps TRBD1 or TRBD2 (6 bases each). The CDR3 sequence is 19 residues long. Germline V CDR1 and CDR2: MDHEN, SYDVKM. V gave up 3 bases and J gave up 3 bases, with 24 bases separating them. This chain's CDR3 is CASSFSPGSQGRLKNIQYF. CDR3 nucleotide sequence: TGTGCCAGCAGTTTTTCCCCCGGGAGTCAGGGGAGGCTCAAAAACATTCAGTACTTC. Filled out from reference TRBV28 and TRBJ2-4, the complete variable domain reads DVKVTQSSRYLVKRTGEKVFLECVQDMDHENMFWYRQDPGLGLRLIYFSYDVKMKEKGDIPEGYSVSREKKERFSLILESASTNQTSMYLCASSFSPGSQGRLKNIQYFGAGTRLSVL.

J is TRBJ1-4 and V is TRBV6-5; D gene uncertain. From germline, CDR1 is MNHEY and CDR2 SVGAGI. The CDR3 has 12 residues. The V end was cut by 2 bases, the J end by 8 bases, with 6 bases between. CDR3 in DNA: TGTGCCAGCAGTTACACCAGAGAAAAACTGTTTTTT. This encodes CASSYTREKLFF.

This sequence joins TRBV28 and TRBJ2-3; D is unresolved. V lost 3 bases to trimming and J lost 0 bases, with 13 bases between them. Germline CDR1 MDHEN, CDR2 SYDVKM. The CDR3 is 16 residues long. This CDR3 is CASSFMGRTSTDTQYF. In DNA form, the CDR3 reads TGTGCCAGCAGTTTCATGGGCAGGACCAGCACAGATACGCAGTATTTT. Full variable domain (rest looked up from reference TRBV28 and TRBJ2-3): DVKVTQSSRYLVKRTGEKVFLECVQDMDHENMFWYRQDPGLGLRLIYFSYDVKMKEKGDIPEGYSVSREKKERFSLILESASTNQTSMYLCASSFMGRTSTDTQYFGPGTRLTVL.

The V call is TRBV5-6, the J call TRBJ1-1, with D perhaps TRBD1 (5 bases). Trimming removed 2 bases at V and 7 bases at J, with 18 bases between. The CDR3 covers 15 residues. The V gene's germline CDR1 is SGHDT and CDR2 YYEEEE. The chain's CDR3 is CASSFEGYVSIEAFF. Written as DNA, the CDR3 is TGTGCCAGCAGCTTCGAGGGGTACGTCTCCATTGAAGCTTTCTTT.

The chain has TRBV7-2 and TRBJ1-1, with a tentative D call TRBD1 (6 bases). The CDR3 has 16 residues. Germline V gene data show CDR1 as SGHTA and CDR2 as FQGNSA. The V and J ends lost 5 bases and 2 bases respectively, with 18 bases between them. For the CDR3, the DNA is TGTGCCAGCAGCCCTTGGGGGCGGGGTGCAAACACTGAAGCTTTCTTT. Protein: CASSPWGRGANTEAFF.

The chain couples TRBV11-3 to TRBJ2-2; unclear D gene. The CDR3 runs to 13 residues. Germline V gene data show CDR1 as SGHNT and CDR2 as YENEEA. Trimming pared 5 bases from V and 5 bases from J, leaving 9 bases between. The CDR3 DNA sequence: TGTGCCAGCAGCCGTAGGCGGACCGGGGAGCTGTTTTTT. Translation gives CASSRRRTGELFF.

Comment on this clone: The DNA is left out, because the CDR3 cannot be placed on it with certainty; the CDR3 is given as TCRdb lists it. This chain connects TRBV5-6 to TRBJ2-7. From germline, CDR1 is SGHDT and CDR2 YYEEEE. Ends included, the CDR3 has 17 residues. The CDR3 is CASSFRGRGADHYEQYF.